This record covers a single T cell receptor (beta chain). The sample originates from a study of blood T cell repertoires in COVID-19. V shed 4 bases and J 1 base; nucleotides not matched to a gene: 5. This CDR3 comprises 15 residues. CDR1 is SGHRS and CDR2 is YFSETQ in the germline V gene. This table comes from immunoSEQ multiplex PCR, and its TCRdb copy is limited to in-frame clones, with some not included. Of tens of thousands of clones detected, 89% appear once; the ten largest clones hold roughly 5%. Followed over time, Seattle patients had been enrolled while infection was active. Sequencing was performed on peripheral blood. This chain joins TRBV5-1 and TRBJ1-2; 9 bases are a match to TRBD1. The sequence derives from a man aged 55 to 69 with COVID-19, enrolled during active disease. The CDR3 region is CASSGGQGINYGYTF. CDR3 sequence (DNA): TGCGCCAGCAGCGGCGGACAGGGGATTAACTATGGCTACACCTTC.